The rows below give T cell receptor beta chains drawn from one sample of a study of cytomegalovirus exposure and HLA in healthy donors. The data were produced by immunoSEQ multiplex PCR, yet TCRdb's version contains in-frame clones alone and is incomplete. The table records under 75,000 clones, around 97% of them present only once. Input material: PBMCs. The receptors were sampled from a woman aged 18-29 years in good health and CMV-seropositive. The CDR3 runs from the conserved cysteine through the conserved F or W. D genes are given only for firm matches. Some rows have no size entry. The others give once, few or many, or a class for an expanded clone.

CDR3: CASSLTGTRGGYEQFF; DNA: TGTGCCAGCTCACTCACCGGGACTAGGGGGGGCTATGAGCAGTTCTTC; J: TRBJ2-1; D: TRBD2; size: once; V: TRBV18
CDR3: CASGLSVPQLGKRLNTEAFF; DNA: TGTGCTAGTGGTTTGAGTGTCCCCCAACTAGGTAAGCGTCTGAACACTGAAGCTTTCTTT; J: TRBJ1-1; D: -; size: -; V: TRBV12-5
CDR3: CASSSRTVNTDTQYF; DNA: TGTGCCAGCAGCTCCCGGACAGTTAACACAGATACGCAGTATTTT; J: TRBJ2-3; D: -; size: -; V: TRBV7-9
CDR3: CASSFRVGQGALYEQYF; DNA: TGTGCCAGCAGCTTTAGGGTGGGCCAGGGGGCGTTATACGAGCAGTACTTC; J: TRBJ2-7; D: TRBD1; size: -; V: TRBV7-8
CDR3: CASRSGLAGVISYEQYF; DNA: TGTGCCAGCAGATCCGGACTAGCGGGAGTTATTTCCTACGAGCAGTACTTC; J: TRBJ2-7; D: TRBD2; size: -; V: TRBV28
CDR3: CASSSHSNQPQHF; DNA: TGTGCCAGCAGTTCCCATAGCAATCAGCCCCAGCATTTT; J: TRBJ1-5; D: -; size: -; V: TRBV6-5
CDR3: CTSSQVLAGSDTQYF; DNA: TGCACCAGCAGCCAAGTTCTAGCGGGTTCAGATACGCAGTATTTT; J: TRBJ2-3; D: -; size: once; V: TRBV1
CDR3: CASSRDTSGNTIYF; DNA: TGTGCCAGCAGCCGGGACACCTCTGGAAACACCATATATTTT; J: TRBJ1-3; D: -; size: -; V: TRBV5-4
CDR3: CASSQGRSGRFTDTQYF; DNA: TGTGCCAGCAGCCAAGGGCGGAGCGGGAGGTTTACAGATACGCAGTATTTT; J: TRBJ2-3; D: TRBD2; size: once; V: TRBV14
CDR3: CASSATGNNSPLHF; DNA: TGTGCCAGCAGTGCGACGGGGAATAATTCACCCCTCCACTTT; J: TRBJ1-6; D: -; size: once; V: TRBV28
CDR3: CASSSDNEAFF; DNA: TGCGCCAGCAGCTCTGACAATGAAGCTTTCTTT; J: TRBJ1-1; D: -; size: -; V: TRBV5-1